Each of the 9 T cell receptor beta chains below was sequenced from the same sample in a study of blood T cell repertoires in COVID-19. The repertoire was sequenced with immunoSEQ multiplex PCR; TCRdb's copy has only in-frame clones and lacks some. In the table there are around 95,000 clones, more than 65% of which are singletons. What was sequenced was peripheral blood. Receptors originate from a woman in her 70s with acute or convalescent COVID-19.

The gene calls are TRBV19 and TRBJ1-6, with D possibly matching TRBD1 (6 bases). Germline V gene lookup returns CDR1 LNHDA and CDR2 SQIVND (reference sequence). The CDR3 loop spans 15 amino acids. Between the trimmed V and J ends, which lost 6 bases and 9 bases, there was a span of 18 bases. The CDR3 sequence is CASRGYGQNGSPLHF. The CDR3 DNA is TGTGCCAGTAGGGGCTATGGACAGAACGGTTCACCCCTCCACTTT. Filled out from reference TRBV19 and TRBJ1-6, the complete variable domain reads DGGITQSPKYLFRKEGQNVTLSCEQNLNHDAMYWYRQDPGQGLRLIYYSQIVNDFQKGDIAEGYSVSREKKESFPLTVTSAQKNPTAFYLCASRGYGQNGSPLHFGNGTRLTVT.

The rearrangement links TRBV12-5 to TRBJ2-1; D unresolved. The CDR3 loop spans 13 amino acids. Germline lookup yields CDR1 LGHNT and CDR2 FRNRAP. The V end lost 6 bases, the J end lost 5 bases, and 11 bases lay between the germline ends. The CDR3 spells CASGRNRDNEQFF. The CDR3 DNA follows: TGTGCTAGTGGCCGGAACCGGGACAATGAGCAGTTCTTC.

J is TRBJ1-1 and V is TRBV5-6, with D unclear. Per the germline V gene, CDR1 is SGHDT and CDR2 is YYEEEE. The CDR3 covers 11 residues. V was pared by 5 bases and J by 8 bases, with 10 bases between. CDR3 amino acids: CASSGWAEAFF. The DNA for the CDR3 is TGTGCCAGCAGTGGGTGGGCAGAAGCTTTCTTT.

The rearrangement joins TRBV3-1 (or the pseudogene TRBV3-2) to TRBJ2-7; D gene unclear. V was cut by 0 bases and J by 6 bases, with 12 bases left in between. The CDR3 contains 14 residues. Germline V gene data show CDR1 as LGHDT and CDR2 as YNNKEL (reference sequence). This CDR3 reads CASSQDRRSSEQYF. The DNA for the CDR3 is TGTGCCAGCAGCCAAGACCGACGGAGCAGCGAGCAGTACTTC.

V usage is TRBV5-1 and J usage is TRBJ1-3; 7 nucleotides line up with TRBD1. Germline assignment: CDR1 SGHRS and CDR2 YFSETQ. The V and J ends lost 3 bases and 6 bases, in that order; junction bases with no gene match: 6. There are 14 residues in the CDR3. In nucleotides, the CDR3 is TGCGCCAGCAGCTCGGGGACAGTTTCAAACACCATATATTTT. Translated, it gives CASSSGTVSNTIYF.

This rearrangement joins TRBV2 to TRBJ2-1; D call uncertain. Germline V CDR1 and CDR2: SNHLY, FYNNEI. The CDR3 sequence is 11 residues long. V lost 10 bases and J lost 6, with 10 bases in between. The chain's CDR3 is CATTPLNEQFF. As DNA, the CDR3 is TGTGCCACCACTCCCCTCAATGAGCAGTTCTTC.

The chain links TRBV6-5 to TRBJ1-1, with TRBD1 identical over 11 bases. The CDR3 sequence is 16 residues long. J was trimmed by 4 bases and V by 2 bases; bases with no gene match: 6. CDR1 MNHEY and CDR2 SVGAGI come from the germline V gene. The CDR3 sequence: CASSYRMGQGGTEAFF. The CDR3 DNA follows: TGTGCCAGCAGTTACCGAATGGGACAGGGGGGCACTGAAGCTTTCTTT.

The chain uses TRBV6-2 or TRBV6-3 and TRBJ1-2; D is possibly TRBD1 (6 bases). In germline, CDR1 is MNHEY, CDR2 SVGEGT. This CDR3 is built from 15 residues. Trimming pared 6 bases from V and 2 bases from J, leaving 16 bases between. CDR3 bases: TGTGCCAGCAGCCCCAACAGGGCGATGAACTATGGCTACACCTTC. This codes for CASSPNRAMNYGYTF.

The chain joins TRBV7-2 to TRBJ1-2, with 11 bases fitting TRBD1. This CDR3 contains 16 residues. After removal of 0 bases from V and 3 bases from J, the junction contained 3 bases not matched to a gene. CDR1 and CDR2 from the germline V gene are SGHTA and FQGNSA. CDR3 residues: CASSLARTGGYYGYTF. The CDR3, as DNA: TGTGCCAGCAGCTTAGCGAGGACAGGGGGCTACTATGGCTACACCTTC.